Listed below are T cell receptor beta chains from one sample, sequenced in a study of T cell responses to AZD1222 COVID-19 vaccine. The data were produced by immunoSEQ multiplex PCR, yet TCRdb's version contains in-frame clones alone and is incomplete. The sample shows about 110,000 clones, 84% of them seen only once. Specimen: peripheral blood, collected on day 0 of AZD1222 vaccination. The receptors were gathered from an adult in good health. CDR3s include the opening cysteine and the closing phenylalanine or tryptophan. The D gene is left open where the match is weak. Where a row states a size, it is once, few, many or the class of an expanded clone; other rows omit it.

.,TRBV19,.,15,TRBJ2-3,TGTGCCAGTAGTGCTGCCGTTGGGGTCACAGATACGCAGTATTTT,CASSAAVGVTDTQYF
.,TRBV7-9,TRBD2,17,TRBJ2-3,TGTGCCAGCAGCTTCCTAGCGGGAGGAGAATTCACAGATACGCAGTATTTT,CASSFLAGGEFTDTQYF
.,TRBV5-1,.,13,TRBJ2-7,TGCGCCAGCAGCCGGGACCGACTCTACGAGCAGTACTTC,CASSRDRLYEQYF
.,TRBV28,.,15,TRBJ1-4,TGTGCCAGCAGTTTACACGGCACAACTAATGAAAAACTGTTTTTT,CASSLHGTTNEKLFF
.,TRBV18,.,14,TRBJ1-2,TGTGCCAGCTCACAAGGGACCTTAAACTATGGCTACACCTTC,CASSQGTLNYGYTF
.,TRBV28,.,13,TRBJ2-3,TGTGCCAGCAGTCCCCCTAGCGCAGATACGCAGTATTTT,CASSPPSADTQYF
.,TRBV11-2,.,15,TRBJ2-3,TGTGCCAGCAGCCCCCGGGACAAACTTACAGATACGCAGTATTTT,CASSPRDKLTDTQYF
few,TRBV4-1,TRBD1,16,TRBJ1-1,TGCGCCAGCAGCCATAGGGCCGGGACAGAGAACACTGAAGCTTTCTTT,CASSHRAGTENTEAFF
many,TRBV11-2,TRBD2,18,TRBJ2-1,TGTGCCAGCAGCTTAGGCGGTGCGGGGGGGTATTTCAGTGGTGAGCAGTTCTTC,CASSLGGAGGYFSGEQFF
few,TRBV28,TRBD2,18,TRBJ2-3,TGTGCCAGCAGTTTCCCAAACCTTCTAGCGGGGGGGACAGATACGCAGTATTTT,CASSFPNLLAGGTDTQYF
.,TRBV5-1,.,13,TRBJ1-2,TGCGCCAGCAGCTTGGATCTGGGTATGGGCTACACCTTC,CASSLDLGMGYTF
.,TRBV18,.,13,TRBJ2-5,TGTGCCAGCTCACCGGGGGTGAAAGAGACCCAGTACTTC,CASSPGVKETQYF
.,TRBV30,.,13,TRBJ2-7,TGTGCCTGGACTCCTCAGGGGTTATACGAGCAGTACTTC,CAWTPQGLYEQYF
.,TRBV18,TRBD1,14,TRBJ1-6,TGTGCCAGCTCCCGGGACAGTTATAATTCACCCCTCCACTTT,CASSRDSYNSPLHF
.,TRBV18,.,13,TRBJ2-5,TGTGCCAGCTCACCTGCAGGGGAGGAGACCCAGTACTTC,CASSPAGEETQYF
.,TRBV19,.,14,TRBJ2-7,TGTGCCAGTAGCACCGGGATAACCTCCTACGAGCAGTACTTC,CASSTGITSYEQYF
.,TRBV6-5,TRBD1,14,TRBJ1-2,TGTGCCAGCAGCTACAGACAGGGAAACTATGGCTACACCTTC,CASSYRQGNYGYTF
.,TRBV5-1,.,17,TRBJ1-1,TGCGCCAGCAGCTTATCCGGGTCGCTTACGTTGAACACTGAAGCTTTCTTT,CASSLSGSLTLNTEAFF
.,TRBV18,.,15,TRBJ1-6,TGTGCCAGCTCACTCGGACTGGTGGGTAATTCACCCCTCCACTTT,CASSLGLVGNSPLHF
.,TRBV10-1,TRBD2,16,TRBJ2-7,TGCGCCAGCAGTGAGTGGTTGCTAGCGGCATCCTACGAGCAGTACTTC,CASSEWLLAASYEQYF
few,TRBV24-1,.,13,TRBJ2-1,TGTGCCACCAGTGAACTCTTCAGGGGCCAGCAGTTCTTC,CATSELFRGQQFF
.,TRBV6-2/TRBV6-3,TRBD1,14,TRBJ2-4,TGTGCCAGCAGTTTGAGACAGGGTGCGGACATTCAGTACTTC,CASSLRQGADIQYF
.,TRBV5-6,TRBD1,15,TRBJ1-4,TGTGCCAGCAGCAGTACAGGGGCGGGAGAGGAAAAACTGTTTTTT,CASSSTGAGEEKLFF
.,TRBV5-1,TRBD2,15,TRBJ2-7,TGCGCCAGCAGCCGAACCGGGACTACCACCTACGAGCAGTACTTC,CASSRTGTTTYEQYF
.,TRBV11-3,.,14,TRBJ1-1,TGTGCCAGCAGCTTCTCGGGCCCGAACACTGAAGCTTTCTTT,CASSFSGPNTEAFF
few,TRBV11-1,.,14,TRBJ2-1,TGTGCCAGCAGCTTGTGGGGAAACAGGGTTGAGCAGTTCTTC,CASSLWGNRVEQFF
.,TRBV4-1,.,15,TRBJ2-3,TGCGCCAGCAGCCAAGTCGAGGGAACCACAGATACGCAGTATTTT,CASSQVEGTTDTQYF
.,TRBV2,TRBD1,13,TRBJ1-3,TGTGCCAGCAGCAGACAGGGGACTAACACCATATATTTT,CASSRQGTNTIYF
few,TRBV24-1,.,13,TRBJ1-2,TGTGCCACCAGTGACAGCGACTACTATGGCTACACCTTC,CATSDSDYYGYTF
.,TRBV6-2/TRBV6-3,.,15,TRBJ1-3,TGTGCCAGCTGCCCCCACAGACTCTCTGGAAACACCATATATTTT,CASCPHRLSGNTIYF
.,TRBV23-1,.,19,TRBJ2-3,TGCGCCAGCAGTCAATGGGGAGTAATGGGGCCGCAAAACACAGATACGCAGTATTTT,CASSQWGVMGPQNTDTQYF
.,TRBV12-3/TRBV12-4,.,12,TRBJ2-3,TGTGCCAGCAGTACCGACAGTGGTTCGCAGTATTTT,CASSTDSGSQYF
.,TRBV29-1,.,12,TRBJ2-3,TGCAGCGTTCCCGGGACTTCAGATACGCAGTATTTT,CSVPGTSDTQYF
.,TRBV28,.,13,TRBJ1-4,TGTGCCACTCACAGGGCCTCCAATGAAAAACTGTTTTTT,CATHRASNEKLFF
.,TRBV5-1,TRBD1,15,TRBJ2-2,TGCGCCACCCGGAGACAGGGGTGGGACACCGGGGAGCTGTTTTTT,CATRRQGWDTGELFF
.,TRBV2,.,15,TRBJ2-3,TGTGCCAGCGGAGGACAGCAGACCAGCACAGATACGCAGTATTTT,CASGGQQTSTDTQYF
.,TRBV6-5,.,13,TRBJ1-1,TGTGCCAGCCGACGGCGGTCGTACACTGAAGCTTTCTTT,CASRRRSYTEAFF
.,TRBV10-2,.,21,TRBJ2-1,TGCGCCAGCAGTGAGGGGAGACTAGTATTACCCGTACCGAGCTCCTACAATGAGCAGTTCTTC,CASSEGRLVLPVPSSYNEQFF
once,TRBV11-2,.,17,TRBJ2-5,TGTGCCAGCAGCTTGCCGCAATCCCAGGGGAAGAGAGAGACCCAGTACTTC,CASSLPQSQGKRETQYF
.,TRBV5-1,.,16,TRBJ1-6,TGCGCCAGCAGCTTGGCCGGGGGCGCCTCGGGTTCACCCCTCCACTTT,CASSLAGGASGSPLHF
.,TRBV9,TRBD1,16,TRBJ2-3,TGTGCCAGCAGCGTAGGAATGGGACAGGGCACAGATACGCAGTATTTT,CASSVGMGQGTDTQYF
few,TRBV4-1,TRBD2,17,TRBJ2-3,TGCGCCAGCAGCCAGCAACTAGCGGGGGGTTTCACAGATACGCAGTATTTT,CASSQQLAGGFTDTQYF